This TCR beta chain was documented in a study of response to subunit inactivated influenza vaccine. Study conclusions and caveats: A suggestion made by the authors is that each seasonal influenza vaccination recruits few new T cells.

TCRdb used MiXCR to reprocess the RT-PCR reads, holding one entry per CDR3 protein. Seen here are 650,000 to 800,000 distinct CDR3 sequences, 11% to 15% observed once, and the top ten hold 6.5% to 8.5%. Turning to this clonotype: Its antigen is unidentified.

The length of the CDR3 is 16 residues. Losses at the gene ends were 0 bases for V and 7 bases for J; bases not matched to a gene: 9. Germline CDR1 is LGHNA and CDR2 is YSLEER. The sequences come from PBMCs from blood, collected less than 15 days before vaccination. This receptor was obtained from a middle-aged man who received an inactivated influenza vaccine. The V and J genes are TRBV4-3 and TRBJ2-7; 10 nucleotides match TRBD2. As DNA, the CDR3 is TGCGCCAGCAGCCAAGATATTACTAGCGGGAATAGAGAGCAGTACTTC. Translating gives CASSQDITSGNREQYF.